Below, 2 T cell receptor beta chains from the same sample are listed, as sequenced in a study of shared clonotypes between healthy human individuals. Profiling relied on immunoSEQ multiplex PCR, and the TCRdb table lists in-frame clones only, not all of them. The data show about 2.1 million clones, with roughly 95% seen just once and under 2% held by the top ten. CD8 cells regarded as naive lacked CD45RO, were positively chosen for CCR7, and omitted terminally differentiated effector memory CD45RA+ cells. Material: naive CD8+ T cells from PBMCs. The receptor source for this set is a man younger than 30 in good health. Some clones in this sample may be carry-over from other donors' samples.

V gene TRBV2 combines with J gene TRBJ2-5; TRBD2 matches 9 bases. Trimming removed 2 bases from V and 2 bases from J; junction bases left unmatched: 3. The CDR3 has 15 residues. CDR1 SNHLY and CDR2 FYNNEI come from the germline V gene. The CDR3 loop reads CASSETSGRQETQYF. The CDR3 coding sequence is TGTGCCAGCAGTGAAACTAGCGGGCGTCAAGAGACCCAGTACTTC.

This clone was detected only once. CDR3 bases: TGTGCCAGCAGTGAAGCGAGAGGGATAAGAGGCACTGAAGCTTTCTTT. Amino acid sequence: CASSEARGIRGTEAFF. The V and J genes are TRBV6-1 and TRBJ1-1; the D is unclear. The CDR3 totals 16 residues. V lost 0 bases, J lost 4 bases, and 15 bases lay in between. The germline V gene has CDR1 MNHNS and CDR2 SASEGT.